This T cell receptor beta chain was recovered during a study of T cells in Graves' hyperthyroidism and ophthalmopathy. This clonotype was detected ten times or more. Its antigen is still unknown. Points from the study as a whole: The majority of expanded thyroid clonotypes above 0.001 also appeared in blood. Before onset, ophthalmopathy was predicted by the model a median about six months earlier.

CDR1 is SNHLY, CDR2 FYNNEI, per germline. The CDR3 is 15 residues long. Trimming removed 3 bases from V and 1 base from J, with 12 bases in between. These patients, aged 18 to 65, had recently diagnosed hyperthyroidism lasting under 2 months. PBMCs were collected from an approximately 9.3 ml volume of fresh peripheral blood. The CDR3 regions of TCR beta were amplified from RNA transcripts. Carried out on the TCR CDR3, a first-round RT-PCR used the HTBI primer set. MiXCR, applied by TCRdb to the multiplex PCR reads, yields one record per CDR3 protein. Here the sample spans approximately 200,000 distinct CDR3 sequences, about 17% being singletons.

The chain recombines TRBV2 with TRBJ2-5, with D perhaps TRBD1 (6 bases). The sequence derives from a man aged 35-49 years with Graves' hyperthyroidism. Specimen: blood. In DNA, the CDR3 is TGTGCCAGCAGTGACAGGGGTTCGGGCCAAGAGACCCAGTACTTC. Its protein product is CASSDRGSGQETQYF.